Presented here are 19 T cell receptor beta chains from one specimen sequenced in a study of T-cell memory formation after mild COVID-19. MiXCR was run by TCRdb on the 5' RACE reads, yielding one entry per CDR3 protein. The sample lists hundreds of thousands of distinct CDR3 sequences, roughly 22% occurring once. The sequencing input was PBMCs or a T cell subset sorted from them (not recorded which). The receptor set was obtained from an adult woman who had mild COVID-19 (a few samples of this study predate the infection). Cell type and time point are not known.

This clonotype came up many times. The chain has TRBV29-1 and TRBJ2-2; TRBD2 matches at 13 bases. CDR1 and CDR2 (germline): SQVTM, ANQGSEA. The CDR3 extends over 16 amino acids. Losses at the gene ends were 7 bases for V and 4 bases for J; bases not matched to a gene: 9. The DNA for the CDR3 is TGCAGCGCATCCGGGACTAGCGGGGTCGGCACCGGGGAGCTGTTTTTT. Encoded protein: CSASGTSGVGTGELFF.

This sequence joins TRBV4-1 and TRBJ2-7, with 7 positions matching TRBD1. Per germline, CDR1 MGHRA and CDR2 YSYEKL. V trimming: 1 base; J trimming: 5 bases; junction bases outside the gene matches: 5. The CDR3 consists of 14 residues. The CDR3 bases are TGCGCCAGCAGCCAAGCAGGGACAGCAAACGAGCAGTACTTC. Translated: CASSQAGTANEQYF.

This clonotype came up many times. The V gene is TRBV4-1, the J gene TRBJ2-7, with 8 positions matching TRBD1. The CDR3 is made up of 15 amino acids. J was trimmed by 1 base and V by 4 bases; bases with no gene match: 6. The germline CDR1 and CDR2 sequences are MGHRA and YSYEKL. The CDR3 DNA sequence: TGCGCCAGCAGCCTCTCCGGACAGGGTTCCTACGAGCAGTACTTC. Its translation: CASSLSGQGSYEQYF.

This clonotype has just a few counts. The rearrangement links TRBV6-5 to TRBJ2-7; TRBD2 might be the D (5 bases). Germline CDR1 MNHEY, CDR2 SVGAGI. V lost 5 bases to trimming and J lost 3 bases, with 11 bases between them. CDR3 length: 13 residues. This chain's CDR3 is CASSPGVFYEQYF. CDR3 sequence (DNA): TGTGCCAGCAGTCCCGGGGTCTTCTACGAGCAGTACTTC.

V is TRBV3-1 and J is TRBJ2-5, with 8 bases identical to TRBD2. J gave up 7 bases and V 3 bases, and 13 bases lay outside the gene matches. This CDR3 comprises 16 residues. Germline CDR1 reads LGHDT; CDR2 reads YNNKEL (reference sequence). CDR3 coding DNA: TGTGCCAGCAGCCAGGGGGCTAGCGGGTTGGGGTTGACCCAGTACTTC. This encodes CASSQGASGLGLTQYF.

This clonotype was recorded a few times. The V call is TRBV12-3 or TRBV12-4, the J call TRBJ1-6; a possible D gene is TRBD1 (5 bases). The CDR3 totals 12 residues. Trimming took 7 bases from V and 10 from J, leaving 11 bases between them. The CDR3 sequence is CASTRGGSPLHF. The DNA of the CDR3 is TGTGCCAGCACCCGGGGGGGGTCACCCCTCCACTTT.

The chain joins TRBV7-8 to TRBJ2-5, with 14 bases identical to TRBD2. CDR3 length equals 16 residues. CDR1 SGHVS and CDR2 FQNEAQ come from the germline V gene. J gave up 5 bases and V 5 bases, and 7 bases lay outside the gene matches. The CDR3 region is CASSPGGLAGVETQYF. In DNA, the CDR3 is TGTGCCAGCAGCCCAGGGGGACTAGCGGGAGTGGAGACCCAGTACTTC.

This clonotype was seen more than once but under ten times. The chain combines TRBV5-1 with TRBJ2-1; TRBD2 agrees at 11 bases. J was trimmed by 0 bases and V by 3 bases; bases with no gene match: 5. The CDR3 is 17 residues long. Germline CDR1 is SGHRS and CDR2 is YFSETQ. CDR3 in DNA: TGCGCCAGCAGCTGGGGACTAGCGGAGAGCTCCTACAATGAGCAGTTCTTC. Translation: CASSWGLAESSYNEQFF.

A few counts support this clonotype. This sequence joins TRBV14 and TRBJ2-7; TRBD1 might be the D (6 bases). The CDR3 loop spans 16 amino acids. Trimming pared 0 bases from V and 2 bases from J, leaving 14 bases between. Germline lookup yields CDR1 SGHDN and CDR2 FVKESK. CDR3 bases: TGTGCCAGCAGCCAAGATGGGGCAGGGGCGACCTACGAGCAGTACTTC. The encoded protein is CASSQDGAGATYEQYF.

This clonotype came up many times. The V call is TRBV5-1, the J call TRBJ2-7; 8 positions agree with TRBD1. The CDR3 length is 14 residues. V lost 4 bases to trimming and J lost 4 bases; unmatched junction nucleotides: 7. Germline CDR1 is SGHRS and CDR2 is YFSETQ. CDR3 sequence reads: CASSLDGQGYEQYF. The CDR3 nucleotides read TGCGCCAGCAGCCTGGACGGACAGGGATACGAGCAGTACTTC. Variable domain in full (rest from reference TRBV5-1 and TRBJ2-7): KAGVTQTPRYLIKTRGQQVTLSCSPISGHRSVSWYQQTPGQGLQFLFEYFSETQRNKGNFPGRFSGRQFSNSRSEMNVSTLELGDSALYLCASSLDGQGYEQYFGPGTRLTVT.

This clonotype was seen a few times. J is TRBJ2-5 and V is TRBV7-6, with 11 bases matching TRBD2. The ends lost 0 bases at V and 5 bases at J; junction bases unmatched: 8. Germline V gene sequence: CDR1 SGHVS, CDR2 FNYEAQ. The length of the CDR3 is 17 residues. CDR3 DNA: TGTGCCAGCAGCTTAGCGGGTAGCGGGGGGGCTCGGGAGACCCAGTACTTC. This codes for CASSLAGSGGARETQYF.

This clonotype was counted only a few times. The DNA for the CDR3 is TGTGCCAGCAGGCGGACAGGGGGAGCCACTGAAGCTTTCTTT. It specifies CASRRTGGATEAFF. The V call is TRBV28, the J call TRBJ1-1, with 10 bases lining up with TRBD1. The V gene's germline CDR1 is MDHEN and CDR2 SYDVKM. This CDR3 comprises 14 residues. The V segment lost 6 bases and the J segment 4 bases; nucleotides outside the gene matches: 5.

This clonotype was recorded many times. The rearrangement links TRBV4-3 to TRBJ2-7; 7 nucleotides line up with TRBD2. J lost 3 bases, V lost 4 bases, and 9 bases had no gene match. The CDR3 extends over 15 amino acids. The germline V gene has CDR1 LGHNA and CDR2 YSLEER. For the CDR3, the DNA is TGCGCCAGCAGCCCAGTAAGGGAGGGCCTCTACGAGCAGTACTTC. This gives the protein CASSPVREGLYEQYF.

The rearrangement uses TRBV29-1 and TRBJ1-4, with D unclear. Trimming left V 5 bases short and J 4 bases short, with 8 bases between. Germline assignment: CDR1 SQVTM and CDR2 ANQGSEA. The CDR3 consists of 12 residues. CDR3 loop: CSVRRDNEKLFF. The CDR3 nucleotides are TGCAGCGTTCGACGGGATAATGAAAAACTGTTTTTT.

There are a few counts of this clonotype. The rearrangement links TRBV12-3 or TRBV12-4 to TRBJ1-1, with D possibly being TRBD1 (5 bases). The CDR3 length is 12 residues. The V and J ends lost 5 bases and 11 bases respectively, with 15 bases between them. The CDR3 region is CASSQKRTSAFF. The CDR3 DNA reads as TGTGCCAGCAGTCAGAAGAGGACAAGTGCTTTCTTT.

This clonotype was counted between two and nine times. The chain employs TRBV6-1 and TRBJ1-1; no clear D. Per germline, CDR1 MNHNS and CDR2 SASEGT. V shed 5 bases and J shed 4 bases, with 11 bases lying between them. The CDR3 runs to 13 residues. The CDR3 bases are TGTGCCAGCAGTTATACAGTGAGCACTGAAGCTTTCTTT. It specifies CASSYTVSTEAFF.

This chain joins TRBV6-5 and TRBJ1-1; D is unresolved. This CDR3 is built from 13 residues. Germline CDR1 is MNHEY and CDR2 is SVGAGI. The V gene lost 2 bases and the J gene lost 4 bases, with 8 bases spanning the gap. The CDR3 DNA is TGTGCCAGCAGTTACAAGGGAGGCACTGAAGCTTTCTTT. The encoded protein is CASSYKGGTEAFF.

This clonotype appeared once. This chain joins TRBV6-4 and TRBJ1-1, with D hard to call. This CDR3 region has 13 residues. Germline assignment: CDR1 MRHNA and CDR2 SNTAGT. V lost 3 bases to trimming and J lost 6 bases, with 11 bases between them. The CDR3 reads CASSESPEAEAFF. CDR3 nucleotide sequence: TGTGCCAGCAGTGAGTCCCCTGAGGCTGAAGCTTTCTTT.

This chain connects TRBV3-1 to TRBJ2-1, with D unclear. Between the trimmed V and J ends, which lost 8 bases and 7 bases, there was a span of 9 bases. The CDR3 has 11 amino acids. Germline V lookup: CDR1 LGHDT, CDR2 YNNKEL (reference sequence). CDR3 in DNA: TGTGCCAGCGCGCTGGGAAATGAGCAGTTCTTC. Amino acids: CASALGNEQFF.